The TCR beta chain described here comes from a study of response to subunit inactivated influenza vaccine. Study-level points and caveats: The study's authors posited that every seasonal influenza vaccination enlists few new T cells.

The table lists this clonotype with many counts. As yet, its antigen is unknown. One entry per CDR3 protein, called by TCRdb with MiXCR from the RT-PCR reads. The sample has about 700,000 distinct CDR3 sequences, more than 11% seen once. The TCR comes from a man in his fifties or sixties who received an inactivated influenza vaccine. Here the sequenced sample was PBMCs from blood, taken less than 15 days before vaccination.

The chain's CDR3 is CASSLDSTVSYNSPLHF. The DNA of the CDR3 is TGTGCCAGCAGCTTAGATTCAACGGTTTCCTATAATTCACCCCTCCACTTT. The J gene is TRBJ1-6, the V gene TRBV7-9, with D unresolved. V dropped 1 base and J dropped 1 base, with 11 bases sitting between them. Germline loops: CDR1 SEHNR, CDR2 FQNEAQ (reference sequence). This CDR3 region has 17 residues. The variable domain in full, completed from reference TRBV7-9 and TRBJ1-6, reads DTGVSQNPRHKITKRGQNVTFRCDPISEHNRLYWYRQTLGQGPEFLTYFQNEAQLEKSRLLSDRFSAERPKGSFSTLEIQRTEQGDSAMYLCASSLDSTVSYNSPLHFGNGTRLTVT.